These 32 T cell receptor beta chains share one sample of origin, sequenced in a study of cytomegalovirus exposure and HLA in healthy donors. The PCR was carried out with 60 Vbeta primers and 13 Jbeta primers. Profiling relied on immunoSEQ multiplex PCR, and the TCRdb table lists in-frame clones only, not all of them. Of roughly 120,000 clones listed, almost 85% are singletons. What was sequenced was PBMCs. These receptors all stem from a woman aged 18 to 35 in good health and CMV-seronegative.

The CDR3 loop reads CASSQDGARGVTQYF. Written as DNA, the CDR3 is TGCGCCAGCAGCCAAGATGGGGCCAGAGGAGTGACCCAGTACTTC. The rearrangement joins TRBV4-1 to TRBJ2-5, with D possibly being TRBD1 (5 bases). This CDR3 comprises 15 residues. The germline V gene encodes CDR1 MGHRA and CDR2 YSYEKL. V was shortened by 0 bases and J by 7 bases, with 15 bases between the two germline ends.

The V and J genes are TRBV7-2 and TRBJ2-1, with TRBD2 matching 11 bases. Germline values: CDR1 SGHTA, CDR2 FQGNSA. The CDR3 contains 16 residues. J was trimmed by 4 bases and V by 5 bases; bases with no gene match: 7. This chain's CDR3 is CASSVYSGGVYNEQFF. DNA for the CDR3: TGTGCCAGCAGCGTTTATAGCGGGGGGGTTTACAATGAGCAGTTCTTC. The complete variable domain, with remaining parts taken from reference TRBV7-2 and TRBJ2-1, reads GAGVSQSPSNKVTEKGKDVELRCDPISGHTALYWYRQSLGQGLEFLIYFQGNSAPDKSGLPSDRFSAERTGGSVSTLTIQRTQQEDSAVYLCASSVYSGGVYNEQFFGPGTRLTVL.

This chain joins TRBV18 and TRBJ1-1; 7 bases are a match to TRBD1. This CDR3 is built from 15 residues. Germline-derived CDR1 and CDR2 are KGHSH and LQKENI. V lost 3 bases, J lost 1 base, and 5 bases stayed unmatched. This CDR3 reads CASSPRTGRNTEAFF. Written as DNA, the CDR3 is TGTGCCAGCTCACCCCGGACAGGTCGGAACACTGAAGCTTTCTTT. Using reference TRBV18 and TRBJ1-1 for the parts outside the CDR3, the full variable domain is NAGVMQNPRHLVRRRGQEARLRCSPMKGHSHVYWYRQLPEEGLKFMVYLQKENIIDESGMPKERFSAEFPKEGPSILRIQQVVRGDSAAYFCASSPRTGRNTEAFFGQGTRLTVV.

The chain is built from TRBV5-1 and TRBJ2-3; unclear D gene. Germline V CDR1 and CDR2: SGHRS, YFSETQ. The CDR3 sequence is 13 residues long. V dropped 4 bases and J dropped 6 bases, with 12 bases sitting between them. The CDR3 coding sequence is TGCGCCAGCAGCCAGATTGTGCAGGATACGCAGTATTTT. Its translation is CASSQIVQDTQYF. The whole variable domain, remainder taken from reference TRBV5-1 and TRBJ2-3, is KAGVTQTPRYLIKTRGQQVTLSCSPISGHRSVSWYQQTPGQGLQFLFEYFSETQRNKGNFPGRFSGRQFSNSRSEMNVSTLELGDSALYLCASSQIVQDTQYFGPGTRLTVL.

This sequence joins TRBV29-1 and TRBJ1-1; D may be TRBD1 (6 bases). Between the trimmed V and J ends, which lost 5 bases and 11 bases, there was a span of 18 bases. Germline CDR1 and CDR2: SQVTM and ANQGSEA. There are 12 residues in the CDR3. The CDR3 DNA follows: TGCAGCGTTCGGACGGCGGGGGCTGGTGCTTTCTTT. Amino acids: CSVRTAGAGAFF.

The chain joins TRBV11-3 to TRBJ1-5; D possibly corresponds to TRBD1 (6 bases). The length of the CDR3 is 14 residues. The V gene's germline CDR1 is SGHNT and CDR2 YENEEA. Trimming pared 4 bases from V and 2 bases from J, leaving 9 bases between. The CDR3 DNA is TGTGCCAGCAGCTCTGACAGGCGCAATCAGCCCCAGCATTTT. Translated, it gives CASSSDRRNQPQHF.

This clone was observed a single time. J is TRBJ2-7 and V is TRBV6-1, with D possibly matching TRBD2 (6 bases). The V end lost 0 bases, the J end lost 1 base, and 13 bases lay between the germline ends. Germline V gene lookup returns CDR1 MNHNS and CDR2 SASEGT. The CDR3 runs 16 residues. CDR3 DNA sequence: TGTGCCAGCAGTGAAGCCGGGAGATACGGGTCCTACGAGCAGTACTTC. It is translated as CASSEAGRYGSYEQYF.

The rearrangement uses TRBV6-6 and TRBJ1-5; 7 nucleotides line up with TRBD1. The CDR3 extends over 16 amino acids. Germline trimming cut 6 bases from V and 1 base from J; bases unmatched to any gene: 9. Germline CDR1 MNHNY, CDR2 SVGAGI (reference sequence). For the CDR3, the DNA is TGTGCCAGCAGCTTCGTACAGGGGTACAGCAATCAGCCCCAGCATTTT. Translation: CASSFVQGYSNQPQHF.

The V gene is TRBV18, the J gene TRBJ2-7, with D possibly matching TRBD2 (5 bases). CDR3 length: 15 amino acids. Germline V CDR1 and CDR2: KGHSH, LQKENI. V lost 5 bases to trimming and J lost 1 base, with 15 bases between them. This CDR3 is CASSSPGFSSYEQYF. The CDR3 DNA reads as TGTGCCAGCTCATCGCCGGGATTTTCGTCCTACGAGCAGTACTTC.

The chain employs TRBV6-1 and TRBJ2-7; TRBD1 is a possible D gene (5 bases). Trimming took off 0 bases at V and 6 bases at J, with 9 bases between the two ends. The CDR3 covers 13 residues. The V gene's germline CDR1 is MNHNS and CDR2 SASEGT. The CDR3 bases are TGTGCCAGCAGTGAAGCCGGTGACAGCGAGCAGTACTTC. Amino acids: CASSEAGDSEQYF.

This clone was observed a single time. The chain employs TRBV19 and TRBJ1-2; no clear D. V was shortened by 7 bases and J by 5 bases, with 20 bases between the two germline ends. Germline V lookup: CDR1 LNHDA, CDR2 SQIVND (reference sequence). The CDR3 has 15 amino acids. The CDR3 DNA follows: TGTGCCAGTAAAGTCCGCGCTGCAGGACTGTATGGCTACACCTTC. As protein: CASKVRAAGLYGYTF.

This clone has just one count. The CDR3 region is CAWETGGSDTQYF. The CDR3 DNA reads as TGTGCCTGGGAGACAGGGGGGTCAGATACGCAGTATTTT. The chain couples TRBV30 to TRBJ2-3; TRBD1 matches at 9 bases. V was pared by 5 bases and J by 4 bases, with 4 bases of the junction left unmatched. The CDR3 runs 13 residues. Germline V gives CDR1 GTSNPN, CDR2 SVGIG (reference sequence).

The CDR3 nucleotides read TGCGCCAGCAGCTTGGAAGGGACAGGGGGCACCGGGGAGCTGTTTTTT. As protein: CASSLEGTGGTGELFF. The chain uses TRBV5-1 and TRBJ2-2; 11 nucleotides align to TRBD1. Trimming cost V 0 bases and J 4 bases; bases outside gene matches: 2. CDR3 length equals 16 residues. The germline V gene has CDR1 SGHRS and CDR2 YFSETQ.

The rearrangement links TRBV19 to TRBJ1-2, with D perhaps matching TRBD1 (6 bases). CDR1 is LNHDA, CDR2 SQIVND, per germline (reference sequence). Trimming removed 10 bases at V and 6 bases at J, with 21 bases between. The CDR3 covers 14 residues. CDR3 protein: CATSRGPRAHGYTF. DNA for the CDR3: TGTGCCACCTCCAGGGGACCTCGCGCCCATGGCTACACCTTC.

The chain joins TRBV7-9 to TRBJ1-2; 7 bases are a match to TRBD1. Germline assignment: CDR1 SEHNR and CDR2 FQNEAQ (reference sequence). V shed 2 bases and J 1 base; nucleotides not matched to a gene: 4. This CDR3 contains 15 residues. The CDR3 here is CASSLRDRLNYGYTF. The CDR3 region has the DNA TGTGCCAGCAGCTTAAGGGACAGACTTAACTATGGCTACACCTTC.

This clone was seen once. V gene TRBV6-5 combines with J gene TRBJ2-7; 7 nucleotides agree with TRBD2. The CDR3 sequence is 14 residues long. With 7 bases clipped from V and 3 bases from J, the junction kept 9 bases outside the gene matches. The germline gives CDR1 MNHEY, CDR2 SVGAGI. The CDR3 loop reads CASKRGAAIYEQYF. DNA for the CDR3: TGTGCCAGCAAGCGGGGTGCGGCTATCTACGAGCAGTACTTC.

The J gene is TRBJ1-1, the V gene TRBV5-5; perhaps TRBD1 as D (5 bases). This CDR3 contains 16 residues. Germline-derived CDR1 and CDR2 are SGHKS and YYEKEE (reference sequence). V was clipped by 4 bases and J by 1 base, with 17 bases between them. In nucleotides, the CDR3 is TGTGCCAGCAGCCAATTACCCGGGACTTCGAACACTGAAGCTTTCTTT. Its translation is CASSQLPGTSNTEAFF.

This clone was observed a handful of times. V and J are TRBV7-9 and TRBJ1-1, with TRBD1 matching over 7 bases. Germline-derived CDR1 and CDR2 are SEHNR and FQNEAQ (reference sequence). The CDR3 is 14 amino acids. V shed 2 bases and J 4 bases; nucleotides not matched to a gene: 4. CDR3 loop: CASSLTSGGTEAFF. CDR3 DNA sequence: TGTGCCAGCAGCTTAACTTCAGGGGGCACTGAAGCTTTCTTT.

Only one count was recorded for this clone. V gene TRBV18 combines with J gene TRBJ2-1, with 14 bases fitting TRBD2. Germline assignment: CDR1 KGHSH and CDR2 LQKENI. The CDR3 spans 18 residues. The junction had 8 bases not matched to a gene; V was cut back by 3 bases and J by 4 bases. This chain's CDR3 is CASSPLTGTSGRYNEQFF. Here the CDR3 DNA reads TGTGCCAGCTCACCCTTGACCGGGACTAGCGGGAGATACAATGAGCAGTTCTTC.

The chain couples TRBV18 to TRBJ2-2; 9 nucleotides line up with TRBD2. This CDR3 is built from 16 residues. Per germline, CDR1 KGHSH and CDR2 LQKENI. V shed 2 bases and J 3 bases; nucleotides not matched to a gene: 4. The CDR3 region has the DNA TGTGCCAGCTCACCAAGGGCTAGCGGGGACACCGGGGAGCTGTTTTTT. Encoded protein: CASSPRASGDTGELFF.

The genes are TRBV2 and TRBJ1-2, with D perhaps TRBD1 (6 bases). The CDR3 is 14 amino acids. The germline V and J ends were trimmed by 1 base and 0 bases, with 6 bases remaining between them. Germline V gene lookup returns CDR1 SNHLY and CDR2 FYNNEI. The CDR3, as DNA: TGTGCCAGCAGTGAAGACAGGGCTAACTATGGCTACACCTTC. This sequence encodes CASSEDRANYGYTF.

The rearrangement links TRBV7-6 to TRBJ2-5, with no clear D. The CDR3 length is 17 residues. Between the trimmed V and J ends, which lost 3 bases and 5 bases, there was a span of 22 bases. Germline V gene lookup returns CDR1 SGHVS and CDR2 FNYEAQ. The CDR3 here is CASSFKGMKLSRETQYF. The CDR3 DNA sequence: TGTGCCAGCAGCTTTAAAGGAATGAAGCTCTCTAGGGAGACCCAGTACTTC. Supplemented by reference TRBV7-6 and TRBJ2-5, the full variable domain reads GAGVSQSPRYKVTKRGQDVALRCDPISGHVSLYWYRQALGQGPEFLTYFNYEAQQDKSGLPNDRFSAERPEGSISTLTIQRTEQRDSAMYRCASSFKGMKLSRETQYFGPGTRLLVL.

In its sample, this clone was seen once. The chain is built from TRBV5-4 and TRBJ2-1; 11 bases are a match to TRBD2. The germline CDR1 and CDR2 sequences are SGHNT and YYREEE (reference sequence). This CDR3 contains 16 residues. Germline trimming cut 2 bases from V and 1 base from J; bases unmatched to any gene: 2. The CDR3 region has the DNA TGTGCCAGCAGCTTTTGGACTAGCGGGTCCTACAATGAGCAGTTCTTC. This sequence encodes CASSFWTSGSYNEQFF. Full variable domain (outside the CDR3, taken from reference TRBV5-4 and TRBJ2-1): ETGVTQSPTHLIKTRGQQVTLRCSSQSGHNTVSWYQQALGQGPQFIFQYYREEENGRGNFPPRFSGLQFPNYSSELNVNALELDDSALYLCASSFWTSGSYNEQFFGPGTRLTVL.

This clone was picked up one time. This rearrangement joins TRBV21-1 to TRBJ2-7; the table's TRBD1 call for D was not verified on the DNA. TRBV21-1 is labeled a pseudogene. The CDR3 is 16 amino acids. The CDR3 DNA follows: TGTGCCAGCAGCACCTTTTTGGACAGGGCATCCTACGAGCAGTACTTC. Translating it yields CASSTFLDRASYEQYF.

The V and J genes are TRBV15 and TRBJ2-7, with 10 bases identical to TRBD1. Trimming took 3 bases from V and 3 from J; bases not matched to a gene: 5. The CDR3 has 15 residues. Per germline, CDR1 LNHNV and CDR2 YYDKDF (reference sequence). The CDR3 loop reads CATSRGTGVSYEQYF. Here the CDR3 DNA reads TGTGCCACCAGCAGGGGGACAGGGGTTAGCTACGAGCAGTACTTC.

As concerns this clone: At one end the junction does not follow the germline gene, possibly because of a read error. This chain uses TRBV7-9 with TRBJ2-5; 9 bases map to TRBD2. This CDR3 comprises 13 residues. CDR1 SEHNR and CDR2 FQNEAQ come from the germline V gene (reference sequence). CDR3 DNA: TGTTCCAGCAGCTCCAGCGGGGGGGAGACCCAGTACTTC. This translates into CSSSSSGGETQYF.

The J gene is TRBJ2-5, the V gene TRBV15; TRBD2 agrees at 8 bases. With 0 bases clipped from V and 5 bases from J, the junction kept 2 bases outside the gene matches. The CDR3 sequence is 14 residues long. The germline gives CDR1 LNHNV, CDR2 YYDKDF (reference sequence). The CDR3 region is CATSRDRGGETQYF. The CDR3 bases are TGTGCCACCAGCAGAGATCGGGGGGGGGAGACCCAGTACTTC. The whole variable domain, filled in from reference TRBV15 and TRBJ2-5, reads DAMVIQNPRYQVTQFGKPVTLSCSQTLNHNVMYWYQQKSSQAPKLLFHYYDKDFNNEADTPDNFQSRRPNTSFCFLDIRSPGLGDTAMYLCATSRDRGGETQYFGPGTRLLVL.

The V and J genes are TRBV5-3 and TRBJ2-1, with D possibly matching TRBD2 (6 bases). TRBV5-3 counts as an open reading frame of uncertain function. V lost 3 bases and J lost 7, with 20 bases in between. This CDR3 is 16 amino acids long. The CDR3 sequence is CARSSPTGLPENEQFF. The CDR3 DNA follows: TGTGCCAGAAGCTCCCCGACGGGACTCCCGGAGAATGAGCAGTTCTTC.

The rearrangement uses TRBV2 and TRBJ1-5, with a possible D match to TRBD1 (6 bases). CDR1 and CDR2 from the germline V gene are SNHLY and FYNNEI. Trimming cost V 1 base and J 9 bases, with 13 bases left between them. CDR3 size: 14 residues. CDR3 region: CASSEGRGGRPQHF. CDR3 in DNA: TGTGCCAGCAGTGAAGGCAGAGGGGGTAGGCCCCAGCATTTT.

This clone was seen once. V and J are TRBV5-1 and TRBJ1-5; 7 nucleotides align to TRBD1. The CDR3 spans 17 residues. Germline CDR1 is SGHRS and CDR2 is YFSETQ. V trimming: 4 bases; J trimming: 2 bases; junction bases outside the gene matches: 12. The CDR3 sequence: CASSPGTRGLGNQPQHF. As DNA, the CDR3 is TGCGCCAGCAGCCCCGGGACAAGGGGGCTGGGCAATCAGCCCCAGCATTTT.

The chain couples TRBV15 to TRBJ1-5; perhaps TRBD1 as D (6 bases). V lost 1 base and J 4 bases, leaving 11 bases between the germline ends. CDR1 is LNHNV and CDR2 is YYDKDF in the germline V gene (reference sequence). The CDR3 loop spans 15 amino acids. CDR3 sequence reads: CATSRVGTRNQPQHF. CDR3 coding DNA: TGTGCCACCAGCAGAGTGGGGACACGAAATCAGCCCCAGCATTTT.

This chain joins TRBV29-1 and TRBJ1-3, with TRBD1 identical over 7 bases. The V and J ends lost 2 bases and 2 bases, in that order; junction bases with no gene match: 0. Per germline, CDR1 SQVTM and CDR2 ANQGSEA. CDR3 length equals 13 residues. The DNA of the CDR3 is TGCAGCGTTGAAACAGGGGCTGGAAACACCATATATTTT. Protein: CSVETGAGNTIYF.